These T cell receptor beta chains were read from a single sample in a study of CD8 T cells in ankylosing spondylitis. MiXCR, applied by TCRdb to the 5' RACE reads, yields one record per CDR3 protein. Of roughly 150,000 distinct CDR3 sequences listed, 6% to 8.5% were seen once; the top ten hold 12%. Sequencing used blood, either unsorted or a sorted T cell fraction (not recorded which). These receptors originate from a female donor with ankylosing spondylitis or in good health (not recorded which). Each CDR3 is given with its conserved first and last residue. D genes are given only for firm matches. Clone size appears in some rows only: once, few, many, or a class for an expanded clone.

TRBJ2-3	.	TRBD2	TRBV3-1	CAFSLVLAGGTFTDTQYF	TGTGCCTTCAGTTTGGTTCTAGCGGGGGGCACCTTCACAGATACGCAGTATTTT
TRBJ2-3	.	.	TRBV5-5	CASNRAGLTDTQYF	TGTGCCAGCAATCGGGCCGGTTTAACAGATACGCAGTATTTT
TRBJ2-5	.	.	TRBV28	CASSGSGQMGETQYF	TGTGCCAGCAGTGGTTCCGGACAGATGGGAGAGACCCAGTACTTC
TRBJ2-3	many	TRBD2	TRBV27	CASTTSGGTDTQYF	TGTGCCAGCACGACTAGCGGGGGAACAGATACGCAGTATTTT
TRBJ2-5	.	.	TRBV14	CASSRQGRGAQYF	TGTGCCAGCAGCCGACAGGGCCGGGGGGCCCAGTACTTC
TRBJ2-6	.	.	TRBV28	CASSLRAGSSGANVLTF	TGTGCCAGCAGTTTAAGGGCGGGATCCTCTGGGGCCAACGTCCTGACTTTC
TRBJ2-1	many	TRBD2	TRBV4-2	CASSRPGLERNEQFF	TGTGCCAGCAGCCGACCGGGACTAGAACGCAATGAGCAGTTCTTC
TRBJ1-6	many	.	TRBV6-2/TRBV6-3	CASSYPSGVIHF	TGTGCCAGCAGTTACCCCAGCGGGGTGATCCACTTT
TRBJ2-7	many	TRBD2	TRBV4-1	CASSPTSDEQYF	TGCGCCAGCAGCCCGACTAGCGACGAGCAGTACTTC
TRBJ1-1	many	TRBD1	TRBV19	CASSRGGNTEAFF	TGTGCCAGTTCCAGGGGGGGGAACACTGAAGCTTTCTTT
TRBJ1-1	many	.	TRBV6-2/TRBV6-3	CASSYIGRRPNTEAFF	TGTGCCAGCAGTTACATTGGAAGGCGGCCGAACACTGAAGCTTTCTTT
TRBJ1-4	many	TRBD1	TRBV24-1	CATSDPRQGNEKLFF	TGTGCCACCAGTGACCCTCGACAGGGGAATGAAAAACTGTTTTTT
TRBJ2-2	many	.	TRBV5-1	CASSLAADANTGELFF	TGCGCCAGCAGCTTGGCGGCAGACGCCAACACCGGGGAGCTGTTTTTT
TRBJ2-7	.	TRBD2	TRBV5-4	CASSNLSGGPRNEQYF	TGTGCCAGCAGCAACCTTAGCGGGGGGCCGAGAAACGAGCAGTACTTC
TRBJ2-1	many	.	TRBV6-2/TRBV6-3	CASAPGGVRSYNEQFF	TGTGCCAGCGCCCCGGGCGGGGTCCGCTCCTACAATGAGCAGTTCTTC
TRBJ2-7	.	TRBD2	TRBV5-1	CASSLFGGNEQYF	TGCGCCAGCAGCTTGTTCGGGGGGAACGAGCAGTACTTC
TRBJ2-1	.	.	TRBV29-1	CSVETIYSYNEQFF	TGCAGCGTTGAGACAATCTACTCCTACAATGAGCAGTTCTTC
TRBJ2-7	once	.	TRBV5-1	CASSLAQGPYEQYF	TGCGCCAGCAGCTTGGCGCAGGGGCCATACGAGCAGTACTTC
TRBJ1-3	many	.	TRBV2	CASTPGTRRNTIYF	TGTGCCAGCACCCCGGGTACGAGACGCAACACCATATATTTT
TRBJ2-5	many	TRBD1	TRBV7-9	CASSLLDRAKETQYF	TGTGCCAGCAGCTTACTTGACAGGGCAAAAGAGACCCAGTACTTC
TRBJ1-2	many	.	TRBV12-3/TRBV12-4	CASSFSRWYGYTF	TGTGCCAGCAGTTTCTCGCGGTGGTATGGCTACACCTTC
TRBJ1-2	many	.	TRBV7-9	CASSHNAGGGGYTF	TGTGCCAGCAGCCACAACGCGGGGGGCGGTGGCTACACCTTC
TRBJ2-1	many	.	TRBV14	CASSLGGGVKFYNEQFF	TGTGCCAGCAGCCTTGGAGGGGGCGTTAAATTTTACAATGAGCAGTTCTTC
TRBJ2-2	.	.	TRBV12-3/TRBV12-4	CASTRSGLAGELFF	TGTGCCAGCACCCGATCAGGGCTTGCCGGGGAGCTGTTTTTT
TRBJ2-1	many	.	TRBV24-1	CATSDLQWHEQFF	TGTGCCACCAGTGACCTACAGTGGCATGAGCAGTTCTTC
TRBJ2-7	many	.	TRBV6-2/TRBV6-3	CASSQGHGQYF	TGTGCCAGCAGTCAAGGACACGGACAGTACTTC
TRBJ2-4	many	.	TRBV20-1	CSAREGFENIQYF	TGCAGTGCTAGGGAGGGGTTTGAAAACATTCAGTACTTC
TRBJ2-7	many	.	TRBV3-1	CASSKVTGYEQYF	TGTGCCAGCAGCAAGGTCACGGGCTACGAGCAGTACTTC
TRBJ1-1	few	.	TRBV18	CASTAPGPWTEAFF	TGTGCCAGCACCGCCCCAGGGCCGTGGACTGAAGCTTTCTTT